The T cell receptor (beta chain) described here comes from a study of CD8+CD57+ T cells in acquired aplastic anemia. Broader study findings: The same twenty-nine CD8+ CDR3 sequences occurred in patients and in controls.

Note on this clonotype: Its antigen is still unknown.

The CDR3 is made up of 13 amino acids. Trimming took off 7 bases at V and 1 base at J, with 8 bases between the two ends. Germline assignment: CDR1 DFQATT and CDR2 SNEGSKA (reference sequence). Genomic DNA provided the template from which TCR beta VDJ and CDR3 profiles were obtained. TCRdb analysed the reads with MiXCR anew, one entry per CDR3 protein. The sample lists under 200,000 distinct CDR3 sequences, roughly two thirds occurring once. Selection for sequencing was limited to patients who had shown CD8+CD57+ cell expansion by flow cytometry. This chain joins TRBV20-1 and TRBJ2-6; D is unclear. The source material was sorted CD4+, CD8+, or CD8+CD57+ T cells (not recorded which) from PBMCs. The sequence was obtained from a human donor with aplastic anemia. The DNA of the CDR3 is TGCAGTGTAAGTAGTTCTGGGGCCAACGTCCTGACTTTC. Translated: CSVSSSGANVLTF.